This T cell receptor (beta chain) was sequenced in a study of CD8+CD57+ T cells in acquired aplastic anemia. Findings and caveats of the study: Patients versus controls showed no significant CD8+ Simpson's diversity difference.

TCR beta VDJ and CDR3 profiling used genomic DNA as template. TCRdb ran MiXCR on the reads and lists one entry per CDR3 protein. In the table there are approximately 270,000 distinct CDR3 sequences, roughly half of which are singletons. The CDR3 length is 15 residues. V was pared by 3 bases and J by 0 bases, with 9 bases between. Germline-derived CDR1 and CDR2 are ENHRY and SYGVKD. This clonotype was recorded at least ten times. Antigen unknown. The rearrangement links TRBV10-3 to TRBJ1-3, with D possibly TRBD1 on 5 matching bases. The TCR comes from a human donor with severe aplastic anemia or a healthy control (not recorded which). Sequenced: sorted CD4+, CD8+, or CD8+CD57+ T cells (not recorded which) from PBMCs. The chain's CDR3 is CAISETGSSGNTIYF. The CDR3, as DNA: TGTGCCATCAGTGAAACAGGAAGCTCTGGAAACACCATATATTTT.